This T cell receptor (beta chain) originates from a study of graft-versus-host responses after intestinal transplantation. Broader study findings: Recipient-marrow GvH clones were detected, some having first appeared in ileum or blood. Individuals carrying graft-donor T cell macrochimerism showed high graft-versus-host to host-versus-graft clonal ratios in allografts.

Produced via immunoSEQ multiplex PCR; TCRdb's table is partial and in-frame only. Of some 80,000 clones in the sample, more than 85% were seen once. For this clone: Its antigen is currently unknown.

Per the germline V gene, CDR1 is SGHTA and CDR2 is FQGNSA. CDR3 length equals 14 residues. V shed 2 bases and J 3 bases; nucleotides not matched to a gene: 3. This receptor was taken from a human donor who was the organ donor for an intestinal transplant. The input for sequencing was unstimulated CD8+ T cells sorted from spleen or lymph node cells, taken before transplant. The chain has TRBV7-2 and TRBJ1-1, with 7 nucleotides matching TRBD1. The CDR3 DNA follows: TGTGCCAGCAGCTTACGACAGGGATACACTGAAGCTTTCTTT. It specifies CASSLRQGYTEAFF. Based on the CDR3 plus reference TRBV7-2 and TRBJ1-1, the full variable domain is GAGVSQSPSNKVTEKGKDVELRCDPISGHTALYWYRQSLGQGLEFLIYFQGNSAPDKSGLPSDRFSAERTGGSVSTLTIQRTQQEDSAVYLCASSLRQGYTEAFFGQGTRLTVV.